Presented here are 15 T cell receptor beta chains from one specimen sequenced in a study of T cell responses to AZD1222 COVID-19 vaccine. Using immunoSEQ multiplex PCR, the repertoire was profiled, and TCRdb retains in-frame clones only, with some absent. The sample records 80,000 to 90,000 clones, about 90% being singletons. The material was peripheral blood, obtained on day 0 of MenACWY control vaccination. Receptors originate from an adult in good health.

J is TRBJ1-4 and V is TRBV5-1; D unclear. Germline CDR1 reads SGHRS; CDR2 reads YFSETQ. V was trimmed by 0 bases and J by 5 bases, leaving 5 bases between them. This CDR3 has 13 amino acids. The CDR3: CASSLETNEKLFF. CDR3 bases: TGCGCCAGCAGCTTGGAGACAAATGAAAAACTGTTTTTT. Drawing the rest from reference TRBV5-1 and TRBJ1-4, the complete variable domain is KAGVTQTPRYLIKTRGQQVTLSCSPISGHRSVSWYQQTPGQGLQFLFEYFSETQRNKGNFPGRFSGRQFSNSRSEMNVSTLELGDSALYLCASSLETNEKLFFGSGTQLSVL.

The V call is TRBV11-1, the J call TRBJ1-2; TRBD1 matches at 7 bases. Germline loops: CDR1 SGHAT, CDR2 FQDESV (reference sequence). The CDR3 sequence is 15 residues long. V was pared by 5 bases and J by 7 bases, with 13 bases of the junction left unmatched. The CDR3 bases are TGTGCCAGCAGCACCCACCGACAGGGAGTTTTTGGCTACACCTTC. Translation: CASSTHRQGVFGYTF.

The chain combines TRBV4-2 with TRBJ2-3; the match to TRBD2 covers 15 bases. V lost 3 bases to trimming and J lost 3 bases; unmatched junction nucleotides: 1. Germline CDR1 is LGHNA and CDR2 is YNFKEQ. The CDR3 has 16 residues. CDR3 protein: CASSQGLAGGTDTQYF. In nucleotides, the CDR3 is TGTGCCAGCAGCCAGGGACTAGCGGGGGGAACAGATACGCAGTATTTT.

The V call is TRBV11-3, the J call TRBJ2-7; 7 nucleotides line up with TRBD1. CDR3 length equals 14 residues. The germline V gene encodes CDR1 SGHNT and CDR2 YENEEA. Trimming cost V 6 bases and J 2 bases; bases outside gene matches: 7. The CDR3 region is CASSYRGLTYEQYF. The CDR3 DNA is TGTGCCAGCAGTTACAGGGGCCTAACCTACGAGCAGTACTTC.

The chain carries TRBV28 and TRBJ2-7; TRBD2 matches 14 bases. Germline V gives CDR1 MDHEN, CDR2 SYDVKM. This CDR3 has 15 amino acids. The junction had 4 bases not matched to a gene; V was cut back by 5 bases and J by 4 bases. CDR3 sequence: CASSPGTSGSYEQYF. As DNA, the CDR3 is TGTGCCAGCAGTCCAGGGACTAGCGGGAGTTACGAGCAGTACTTC.

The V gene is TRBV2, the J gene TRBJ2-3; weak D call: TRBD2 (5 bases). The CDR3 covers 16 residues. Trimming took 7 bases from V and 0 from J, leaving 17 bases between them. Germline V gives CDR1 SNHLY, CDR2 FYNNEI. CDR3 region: CASIQEDAVSTDTQYF. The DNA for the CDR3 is TGTGCCAGCATTCAGGAGGACGCGGTCAGCACAGATACGCAGTATTTT.

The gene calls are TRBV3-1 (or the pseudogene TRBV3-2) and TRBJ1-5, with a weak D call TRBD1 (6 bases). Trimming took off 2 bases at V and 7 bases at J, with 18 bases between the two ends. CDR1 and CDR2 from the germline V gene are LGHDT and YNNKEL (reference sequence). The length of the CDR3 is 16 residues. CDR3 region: CASSQSSGARQQPQHF. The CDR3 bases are TGTGCCAGCAGCCAAAGCTCAGGGGCGCGTCAGCAGCCCCAGCATTTT.

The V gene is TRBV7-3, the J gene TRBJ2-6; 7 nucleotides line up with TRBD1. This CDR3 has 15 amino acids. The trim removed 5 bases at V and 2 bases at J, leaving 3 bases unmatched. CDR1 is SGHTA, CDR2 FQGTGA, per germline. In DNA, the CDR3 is TGTGCCAGCAGCCACGGACAGGCTGGGGCCAACGTCCTGACTTTC. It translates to CASSHGQAGANVLTF.

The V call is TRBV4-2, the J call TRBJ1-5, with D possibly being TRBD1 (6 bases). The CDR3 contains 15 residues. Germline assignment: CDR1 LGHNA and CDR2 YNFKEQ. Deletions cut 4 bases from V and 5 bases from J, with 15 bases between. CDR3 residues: CASSPWGAVDQPQHF. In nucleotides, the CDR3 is TGTGCCAGCAGCCCCTGGGGGGCCGTCGATCAGCCCCAGCATTTT.

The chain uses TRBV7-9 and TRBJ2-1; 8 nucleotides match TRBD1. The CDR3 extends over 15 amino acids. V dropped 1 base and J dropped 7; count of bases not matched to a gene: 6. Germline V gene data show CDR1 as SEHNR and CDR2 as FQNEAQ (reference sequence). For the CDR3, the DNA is TGTGCCAGCAGCTTAGAGTCAGGGGGCAGGAATGAGCAGTTCTTC. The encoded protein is CASSLESGGRNEQFF.

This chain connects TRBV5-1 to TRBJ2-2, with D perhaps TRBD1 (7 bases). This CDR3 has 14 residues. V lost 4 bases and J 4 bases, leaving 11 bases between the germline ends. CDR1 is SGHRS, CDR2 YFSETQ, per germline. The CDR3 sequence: CASSGGDSTGELFF. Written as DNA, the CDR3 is TGCGCCAGCAGCGGCGGGGACAGCACCGGGGAGCTGTTTTTT.

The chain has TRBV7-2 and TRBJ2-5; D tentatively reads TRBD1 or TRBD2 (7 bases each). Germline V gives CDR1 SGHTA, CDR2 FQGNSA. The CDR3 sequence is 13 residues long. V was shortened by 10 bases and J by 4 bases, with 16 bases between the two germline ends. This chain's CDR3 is CATFRGGTETQYF. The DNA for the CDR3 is TGTGCCACCTTCAGGGGGGGTACAGAGACCCAGTACTTC.

The CDR3, as DNA: TGTGCCAGCAGTACAACAGGGGTCAGCTCCTACGAGCAGTACTTC. Translating gives CASSTTGVSSYEQYF. The rearrangement joins TRBV6-5 to TRBJ2-7, with 7 bases aligning to TRBD1. With V trimmed by 5 bases and J by 0 bases, 7 bases remained unmatched. CDR3 size: 15 residues. CDR1 MNHEY and CDR2 SVGAGI come from the germline V gene.

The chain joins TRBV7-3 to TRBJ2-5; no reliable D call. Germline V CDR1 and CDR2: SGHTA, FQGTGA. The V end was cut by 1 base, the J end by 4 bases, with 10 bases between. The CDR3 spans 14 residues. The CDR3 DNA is TGTGCCAGCAGCTTAATCGCTTTTGGAGAGACCCAGTACTTC. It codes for CASSLIAFGETQYF.

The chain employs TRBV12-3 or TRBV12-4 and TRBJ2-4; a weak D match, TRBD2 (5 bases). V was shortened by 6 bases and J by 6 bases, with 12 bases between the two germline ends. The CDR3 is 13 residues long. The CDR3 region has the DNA TGTGCCAGCAGCCGCCGGGGAAGAAACATTCAGTACTTC. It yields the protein CASSRRGRNIQYF.